This TCR beta chain was sequenced in a study of glioma-infiltrating T cells. Broader study findings: Gliomas, especially low-grade, showed above-expected tissue-blood divergence; non-neoplastic patients showed below.

This clonotype was seen more than once but under ten times. Its target is unknown. Using RNA template, CDR3s of TCR alpha and beta were amplified with iRepertoire arm-PCR. Input was about 100-450 ng of tissue mRNA or PBMC total RNA. TCRdb re-called the multiplex PCR reads with MiXCR, one entry per CDR3 protein. In the table there are about 140,000 distinct CDR3 sequences, about two fifths of which are singletons. The TCR comes from a human donor with low-grade glioma or glioblastoma, undergoing nonglioma brain surgery, or in good health (not recorded which). Material for sequencing was glioma tissue, nonneoplastic brain tissue, or PBMCs (not recorded which).

Here the CDR3 DNA reads TGTGCCAGCAGTTGGACTAGCGTAGCAGATACGCAGTATTTT. As protein: CASSWTSVADTQYF. This chain links TRBV28 with TRBJ2-3, with TRBD2 matching over 9 bases. This CDR3 comprises 14 residues. Germline V gene lookup returns CDR1 MDHEN and CDR2 SYDVKM. J lost 4 bases, V lost 4 bases, and 3 bases had no gene match.